What follows are 8 T cell receptor beta chains derived from one specimen sequenced in a study of graft-versus-host responses after intestinal transplantation. These receptors have no identified antigens. TCRdb keeps only in-frame clones here, not all; method: immunoSEQ multiplex PCR. In the table there are tens of thousands of clones, 90% to 95% of which are singletons. Sequencing used unstimulated CD8+ T cells sorted from spleen or lymph node cells, obtained before intestinal transplant. The receptors were gathered from a human donor who received an intestinal transplant.

The J gene is TRBJ2-7, the V gene TRBV7-8; TRBD2 might be the D (5 bases). This CDR3 contains 13 residues. Trimming cost V 3 bases and J 0 bases, with 6 bases left between them. Germline V lookup: CDR1 SGHVS, CDR2 FQNEAQ. CDR3 nucleotides: TGTGCCAGCAGCTTCGGGATCTCCTACGAGCAGTACTTC. Translation gives CASSFGISYEQYF.

The chain has TRBV28 and TRBJ2-7; tentative D call: TRBD2 (5 bases). Germline V gene data show CDR1 as MDHEN and CDR2 as SYDVKM. Between the trimmed V and J ends, which lost 2 bases and 1 base, there was a span of 12 bases. The CDR3 totals 15 residues. Here the CDR3 reads CASSLRGLGSYEQYF. DNA for the CDR3: TGTGCCAGCAGTTTACGCGGGCTGGGGTCCTACGAGCAGTACTTC.

The chain combines TRBV6-1 with TRBJ2-1; the D gene is possibly TRBD2 (5 bases). The V gene's germline CDR1 is MNHNS and CDR2 SASEGT. Trimming removed 4 bases from V and 5 bases from J, with 12 bases in between. The CDR3 has 14 amino acids. Written as DNA, the CDR3 is TGTGCCAGCAGTGTGGACTCATACCACAATGAGCAGTTCTTC. Its protein is CASSVDSYHNEQFF.

The chain recombines TRBV7-9 with TRBJ1-2; D is undetermined. Trimming pared 5 bases from V and 3 bases from J, leaving 13 bases between. The germline V gene encodes CDR1 SEHNR and CDR2 FQNEAQ (reference sequence). The CDR3 runs 14 residues. The CDR3 is CASSPVLTDYGYTF. The CDR3 DNA reads TGTGCCAGCAGCCCGGTCCTTACGGACTATGGCTACACCTTC.

V and J are TRBV27 and TRBJ1-2, with D maybe TRBD1 (6 bases). Germline CDR1 reads MNHEY; CDR2 reads SMNVEV (reference sequence). The CDR3 is made up of 13 amino acids. V was clipped by 3 bases and J by 6 bases, with 11 bases between them. CDR3 bases: TGTGCCAGCAGTTTTTCCCAGGGGAATGGCTACACCTTC. Protein sequence: CASSFSQGNGYTF.

The genes are TRBV2 and TRBJ2-1, with 8 bases that match TRBD2. The CDR3 runs to 16 residues. Germline assignment: CDR1 SNHLY and CDR2 FYNNEI. With V trimmed by 6 bases and J by 3 bases, 10 bases remained unmatched. The CDR3 sequence is CASRTGGLTVYNEQFF. CDR3 nucleotides: TGTGCCAGCAGGACGGGGGGGCTTACGGTCTACAATGAGCAGTTCTTC.

The count of this clone is one. The chain links TRBV7-9 to TRBJ2-1; D not certain. V lost 8 bases, J lost 0 bases, and 5 bases lay in between. Per the germline V gene, CDR1 is SEHNR and CDR2 is FQNEAQ (reference sequence). The CDR3 sequence is 12 residues long. CDR3 amino acids: CASGSSYNEQFF. The CDR3 DNA is TGTGCCAGCGGTAGCTCCTACAATGAGCAGTTCTTC.

The chain has TRBV6-5 and TRBJ1-5, with TRBD1 matching over 7 bases. The CDR3 spans 15 residues. The germline gives CDR1 MNHEY, CDR2 SVGAGI. The V gene end was trimmed by 5 bases and the J gene end by 4 bases; junction bases not matched to a gene: 8. The CDR3 bases are TGTGCCAGCAGTCCCTGGACAGGTTCAAATCAGCCCCAGCATTTT. The encoded protein is CASSPWTGSNQPQHF.